This is a list of T cell receptor beta chains from one sample in a study of blood T cell repertoires in COVID-19. Method: immunoSEQ multiplex PCR; TCRdb's copy keeps in-frame clones and lacks some. This table has roughly 300,000 clones, roughly 87% appearing once. Sequencing was performed on PBMCs or T cells enriched from blood (not recorded which). The receptors here all came from a woman aged 25 to 39 who had recovered from COVID-19. Both conserved end residues are trimmed from each CDR3. Only some rows state a clone size, as once, few, many or a class for expanded clones.

abundance: once; v_gene: TRBV9; CDR3aa: ASSGGTPGGYEQY
abundance: few; v_gene: TRBV28; CDR3aa: ASSFVGTEANYGYT
abundance: .; v_gene: TRBV27; CDR3aa: ASSFGENNSPLH
abundance: once; v_gene: TRBV6-5; CDR3aa: ASSPTGDGYT
abundance: .; v_gene: TRBV2; CDR3aa: ASASRRLSGTQY
abundance: .; v_gene: TRBV15; CDR3aa: ATSRGTSGVSGELF
abundance: once; v_gene: TRBV7-2; CDR3aa: ASSLVPYSYGYT
abundance: .; v_gene: TRBV3-1/TRBV3-2; CDR3aa: ASSPTGLQETQY
abundance: .; v_gene: TRBV10-3; CDR3aa: AISEGQGAPYEQY
abundance: .; v_gene: TRBV28; CDR3aa: ASSLSGLATYEQY
abundance: .; v_gene: TRBV5-1; CDR3aa: ASSSGLAGGTSTDTQY
abundance: .; v_gene: TRBV9; CDR3aa: ASSTQDSLLYEKLF
abundance: .; v_gene: TRBV20-1; CDR3aa: SARAPYEQY
abundance: once; v_gene: TRBV7-2; CDR3aa: ASSPLQGYTEAF
abundance: .; v_gene: TRBV29-1; CDR3aa: SVLGGAHEYEQY
abundance: .; v_gene: TRBV19; CDR3aa: ASSAGEVYEQY